This T cell receptor (beta chain) was recovered during a study of TIL therapy for anti-PD-1-resistant metastatic lung cancer. About the study: Median tumor PD-L1 proportion score was roughly 5.9%.

Per the germline V gene, CDR1 is MDHEN and CDR2 is SYDVKM. With V trimmed by 6 bases and J by 1 base, 10 bases remained unmatched. The CDR3 consists of 19 residues. Described time point: pre-treatment sample, taken before nivolumab and TIL therapy. Most excised metastases sampled were pleural nodules or supraclavicular lymph nodes. The libraries were made with immunoSEQ v3. TCRdb's copy holds only in-frame clones and misses some; the assay was immunoSEQ multiplex PCR. The sample carries more than 90,000 clones, roughly 65% recorded once. This clone was observed a single time. The source is a person aged 25 to 79 with non-small cell lung cancer. The sample was tumor tissue, taken at baseline. V is TRBV28 and J is TRBJ2-2, with 14 positions matching TRBD2. The CDR3 DNA follows: TGTGCCAGCAGACCCCCCGGGACTAGCGGGAGAGGGAACACCGGGGAGCTGTTTTTT. Its protein product is CASRPPGTSGRGNTGELFF.